The following is a T cell receptor (beta chain) sequence with its context. The CDR3 sequence is 14 residues long. The V gene's germline CDR1 is SGHTA and CDR2 FQGNSA. Germline trimming cut 5 bases from V and 4 bases from J; bases unmatched to any gene: 7. The assay was immunoSEQ multiplex PCR, and TCRdb's table has in-frame clones only and misses some. Of around 66,000 clones in the sample, roughly 86% were seen once. This specimen comes from a study of PD-L1 blockade in urothelial cancer. Study details: T cells were recovered from blood samples at a median of roughly 130,000.

Time point defined: peripheral blood 6 weeks after treatment start. The chain combines TRBV7-2 with TRBJ2-7; 8 bases line up with TRBD1. The receptor's source is a man between 60 and 70 years old with urothelial cancer. Sample: PBMCs, taken around atezolizumab (anti-PD-L1) treatment. The CDR3 DNA sequence: TGTGCCAGCAGCCCAGGACAGGGTTGGTACGAGCAGTACTTC. Encoded protein: CASSPGQGWYEQYF.